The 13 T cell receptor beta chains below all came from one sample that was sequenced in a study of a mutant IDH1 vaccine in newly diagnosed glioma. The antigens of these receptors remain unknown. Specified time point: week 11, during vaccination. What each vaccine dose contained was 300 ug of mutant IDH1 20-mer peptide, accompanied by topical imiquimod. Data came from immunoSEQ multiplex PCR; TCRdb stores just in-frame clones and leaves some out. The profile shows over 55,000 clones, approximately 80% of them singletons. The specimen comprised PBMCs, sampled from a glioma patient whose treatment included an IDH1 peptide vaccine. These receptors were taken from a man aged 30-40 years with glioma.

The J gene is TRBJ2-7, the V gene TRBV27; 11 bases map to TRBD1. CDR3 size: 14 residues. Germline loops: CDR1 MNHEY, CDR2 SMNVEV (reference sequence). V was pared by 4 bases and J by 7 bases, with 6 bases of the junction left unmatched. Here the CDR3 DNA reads TGTGCCAGCAGTTACGGACAGGGGGCTGGTGAGCAGTACTTC. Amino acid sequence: CASSYGQGAGEQYF.

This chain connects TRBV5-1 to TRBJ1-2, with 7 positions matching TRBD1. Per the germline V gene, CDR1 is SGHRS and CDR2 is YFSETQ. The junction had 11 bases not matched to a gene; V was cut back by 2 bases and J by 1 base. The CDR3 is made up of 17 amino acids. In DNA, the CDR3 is TGCGCCAGCAGCTTTACAGGGGCCGGGGCCGATAACTATGGCTACACCTTC. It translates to CASSFTGAGADNYGYTF.

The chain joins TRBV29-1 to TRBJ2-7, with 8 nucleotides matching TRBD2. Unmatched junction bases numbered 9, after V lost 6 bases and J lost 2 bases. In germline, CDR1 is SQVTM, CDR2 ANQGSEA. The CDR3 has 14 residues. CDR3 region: CSVSTAGGAYEQYF. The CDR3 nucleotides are TGCAGCGTATCGACGGCGGGGGGAGCCTACGAGCAGTACTTC.

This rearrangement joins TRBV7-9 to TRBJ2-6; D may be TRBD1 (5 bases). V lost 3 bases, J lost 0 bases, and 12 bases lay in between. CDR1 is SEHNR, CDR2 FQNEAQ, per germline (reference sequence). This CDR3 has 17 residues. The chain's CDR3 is CASSFTGYTSGANVLTF. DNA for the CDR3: TGTGCCAGCAGCTTCACAGGCTACACCTCTGGGGCCAACGTCCTGACTTTC.

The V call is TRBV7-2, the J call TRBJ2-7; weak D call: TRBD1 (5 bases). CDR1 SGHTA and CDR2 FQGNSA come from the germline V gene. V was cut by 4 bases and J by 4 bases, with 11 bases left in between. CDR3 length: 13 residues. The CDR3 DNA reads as TGTGCCAGCAGCTCCTCACAGGAATACGAGCAGTACTTC. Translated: CASSSSQEYEQYF.

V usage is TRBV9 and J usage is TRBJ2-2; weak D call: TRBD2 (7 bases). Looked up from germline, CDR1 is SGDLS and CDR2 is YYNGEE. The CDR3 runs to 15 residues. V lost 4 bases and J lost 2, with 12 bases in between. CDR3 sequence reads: CASSPRGRNTGELFF. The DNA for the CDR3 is TGTGCCAGCAGCCCGCGGGGGCGAAACACCGGGGAGCTGTTTTTT.

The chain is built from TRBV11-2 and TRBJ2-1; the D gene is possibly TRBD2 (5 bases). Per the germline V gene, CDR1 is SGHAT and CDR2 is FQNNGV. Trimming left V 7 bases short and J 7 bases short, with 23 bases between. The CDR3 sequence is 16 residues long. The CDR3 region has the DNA TGTGCCAGCAACTCTTTAAGCGGATCAACCTGGAATGAGCAGTTCTTC. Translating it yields CASNSLSGSTWNEQFF. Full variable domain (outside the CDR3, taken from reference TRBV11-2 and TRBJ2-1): EAGVAQSPRYKIIEKRQSVAFWCNPISGHATLYWYQQILGQGPKLLIQFQNNGVVDDSQLPKDRFSAERLKGVDSTLKIQPAKLEDSAVYLCASNSLSGSTWNEQFFGPGTRLTVL.

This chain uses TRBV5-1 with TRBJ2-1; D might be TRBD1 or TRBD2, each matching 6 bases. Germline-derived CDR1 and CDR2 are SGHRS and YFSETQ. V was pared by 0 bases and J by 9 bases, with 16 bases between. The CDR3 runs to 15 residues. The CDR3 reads CASSLAEGEETEQFF. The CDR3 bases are TGCGCCAGCAGCTTGGCCGAGGGGGAGGAAACTGAGCAGTTCTTC.

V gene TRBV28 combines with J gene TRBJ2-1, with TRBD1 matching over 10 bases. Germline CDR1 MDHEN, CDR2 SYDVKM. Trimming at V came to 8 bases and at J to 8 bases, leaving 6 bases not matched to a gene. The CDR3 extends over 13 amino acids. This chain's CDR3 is CASLGQGLDEQFF. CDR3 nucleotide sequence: TGTGCCAGCCTGGGACAGGGGCTCGATGAGCAGTTCTTC.

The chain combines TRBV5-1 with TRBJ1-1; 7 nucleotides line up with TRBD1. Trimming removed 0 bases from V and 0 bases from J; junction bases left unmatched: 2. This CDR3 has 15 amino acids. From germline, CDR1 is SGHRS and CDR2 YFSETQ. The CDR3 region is CASSLVGGLNTEAFF. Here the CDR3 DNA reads TGCGCCAGCAGCTTGGTAGGGGGCCTGAACACTGAAGCTTTCTTT.

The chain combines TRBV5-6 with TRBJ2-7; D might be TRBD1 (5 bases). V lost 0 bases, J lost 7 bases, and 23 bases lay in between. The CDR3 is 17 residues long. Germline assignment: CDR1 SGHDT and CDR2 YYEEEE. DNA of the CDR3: TGTGCCAGCAGCTTGGACGGCGCAGGGTATCAGGTGGGGGAGCAGTACTTC. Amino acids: CASSLDGAGYQVGEQYF.

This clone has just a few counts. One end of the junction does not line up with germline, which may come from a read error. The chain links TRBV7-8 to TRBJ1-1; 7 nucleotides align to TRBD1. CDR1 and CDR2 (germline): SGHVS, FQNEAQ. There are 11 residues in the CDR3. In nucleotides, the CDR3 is TGTGCCAGCAGTTCTTTGGACAGGCTGATCTTT. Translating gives CASSSLDRLIF.

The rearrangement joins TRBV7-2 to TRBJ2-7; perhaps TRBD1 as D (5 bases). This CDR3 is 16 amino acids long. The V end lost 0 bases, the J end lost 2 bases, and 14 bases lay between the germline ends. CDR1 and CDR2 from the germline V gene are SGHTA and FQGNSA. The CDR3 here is CASSLARRTFPYEQYF. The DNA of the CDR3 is TGTGCCAGCAGCTTAGCGCGCAGGACATTTCCCTACGAGCAGTACTTC.